This T cell receptor beta chain emerged from a study of T-cell reconstitution after alpha-beta-depleted transplantation in children. Remarks on this clonotype: Its antigen is unidentified.

Study findings and constraints: High day-60 TCRbeta diversity in some patients came from surviving recipient T cells and thymic progenitors. It was reported that alpha-beta T cells came from several hundred expanded graft clones (about two months after transplant).

CDR3 length equals 14 residues. The V gene's germline CDR1 is MNHNS and CDR2 SASEGT. V was shortened by 3 bases and J by 2 bases, with 11 bases between the two germline ends. Unique molecular identifiers were incorporated into the prepared TCRbeta library. In TCRdb, the PCR reads were re-called with MiXCR into one record per CDR3 protein. The repertoire holds about 580,000 distinct CDR3 sequences, 23% seen once, with over 12% in the top ten. The sequence was obtained from a boy in the first two years of life who had a stem cell transplant for acute myeloid leukemia, so the T cells may come from the graft donor. The specimen was PBMCs, mostly from graft donor cells, collected 360 days after TCRalphabeta/CD19-depleted stem cell transplant. The V and J genes are TRBV6-1 and TRBJ2-7; tentatively, D is TRBD1 or TRBD2 (5 bases each). CDR3 residues: CASSDRDRTYEQYF. CDR3 nucleotides: TGTGCCAGCAGTGACAGGGACCGCACCTACGAGCAGTACTTC.